One and the same sample provided the 16 T cell receptor beta chains below, sequenced in a study of CD8+ T cells in alopecia areata. cDNA reverse transcribed from extracted RNA served as the sequencing template. Clones were sequenced by immunoSEQ multiplex PCR, and TCRdb holds only the in-frame ones, with some missing. The sample consists of around 100,000 clones, less than 70% of them appearing once. Treatment described: oral pan-JAK inhibitor, 5-10 mg twice daily. The starting material was CD4+ T cells sorted from blood, obtained at week 24, from a patient treated with tofacitinib. These receptors were taken from a human donor with alopecia areata.

The chain combines TRBV5-4 with TRBJ2-6; 8 bases agree with TRBD1. This CDR3 region has 18 residues. The V gene end was trimmed by 4 bases and the J gene end by 1 base; junction bases not matched to a gene: 10. The germline CDR1 and CDR2 sequences are SGHNT and YYREEE (reference sequence). The chain's CDR3 is CASSPGTGSRSGANVLTF. DNA for the CDR3: TGTGCCAGCAGCCCCGGGACAGGCAGCCGATCTGGGGCCAACGTCCTGACTTTC.

This clone was detected a few times. The V call is TRBV25-1, the J call TRBJ2-5; 8 bases line up with TRBD1. CDR1 MGHDK and CDR2 SYGVNS come from the germline V gene. The CDR3 length is 16 residues. The V segment lost 3 bases and the J segment 0 bases; nucleotides outside the gene matches: 6. The CDR3 spells CASSDAGQGNQETQYF. For the CDR3, the DNA is TGTGCCAGCAGTGACGCTGGACAGGGCAACCAAGAGACCCAGTACTTC. The full variable domain, with the rest looked up from reference TRBV25-1 and TRBJ2-5, is EADIYQTPRYLVIGTGKKITLECSQTMGHDKMYWYQQDPGMELHLIHYSYGVNSTEKGDLSSESTVSRIRTEHFPLTLESARPSHTSQYLCASSDAGQGNQETQYFGPGTRLLVL.

This chain links TRBV18 with TRBJ1-5, with a weak D call TRBD1 (6 bases). Germline loops: CDR1 KGHSH, CDR2 LQKENI. The CDR3 contains 17 residues. Trimming removed 0 bases from V and 6 bases from J, with 18 bases in between. The CDR3 DNA sequence: TGTGCCAGCTCACCACCGGATTGGGAGGGGGTCAGTCAGCCCCAGCATTTT. This sequence encodes CASSPPDWEGVSQPQHF.

J is TRBJ2-7 and V is TRBV2; unclear D gene. The CDR3 covers 13 residues. V was trimmed by 7 bases and J by 4 bases, leaving 14 bases between them. CDR1 is SNHLY, CDR2 FYNNEI, per germline. The CDR3 loop reads CASKAWTTYEQYF. In nucleotides, the CDR3 is TGTGCCAGCAAGGCTTGGACCACTTACGAGCAGTACTTC.

The gene calls are TRBV23-1 and TRBJ1-1, with 12 bases matching TRBD1. TRBV23-1 is an ORF; its function is uncertain. The CDR3 is made up of 16 amino acids. The V segment lost 6 bases and the J segment 10 bases; nucleotides outside the gene matches: 15. The CDR3 region is CASRGATGTGGAGAFF. CDR3 bases: TGCGCCAGCAGGGGGGCGACCGGGACAGGGGGCGCGGGAGCTTTCTTT.

The rearrangement links TRBV29-1 to TRBJ1-1, with D perhaps TRBD1 (5 bases). V lost 4 bases to trimming and J lost 11 bases, with 17 bases between them. CDR1 SQVTM and CDR2 ANQGSEA come from the germline V gene. The CDR3 has 12 residues. Here the CDR3 reads CSVGPGTGQAFF. Written as DNA, the CDR3 is TGCAGCGTTGGCCCCGGGACCGGGCAGGCTTTCTTT.

This chain joins TRBV6-7 and TRBJ2-3; 7 positions match TRBD1. TRBV6-7 is an open reading frame whose function is uncertain. There are 17 residues in the CDR3. V shed 2 bases, J shed 2 bases, and the junction held 10 bases outside the gene matches. The CDR3 DNA sequence: TGTGCCAGCAGTTACCCTCCCGGGACAGTGGACACAGATACGCAGTATTTT. As protein: CASSYPPGTVDTDTQYF.

The V call is TRBV7-6, the J call TRBJ1-1, with TRBD1 matching 9 bases. Germline V gene sequence: CDR1 SGHVS, CDR2 FNYEAQ. The CDR3 extends over 14 amino acids. V lost 5 bases to trimming and J lost 6 bases; unmatched junction nucleotides: 7. This chain's CDR3 is CASSPTGGKAEAFF. CDR3 nucleotides: TGTGCCAGCAGCCCGACAGGGGGTAAGGCTGAAGCTTTCTTT.

The V and J genes are TRBV6-5 and TRBJ2-7; the D gene is possibly TRBD2 (6 bases). CDR1 is MNHEY, CDR2 SVGAGI, per germline. V shed 6 bases and J shed 3 bases, with 18 bases lying between them. The CDR3 length is 15 residues. CDR3 bases: TGTGCCAGCAGCCTGCCCCGGGGGATTTACTACGAGCAGTACTTC. Residues: CASSLPRGIYYEQYF.

This chain links TRBV9 with TRBJ2-7; the D is unclear. The CDR3 extends over 9 amino acids. Germline V gene sequence: CDR1 SGDLS, CDR2 YYNGEE. The CDR3 region has the DNA TGTGGGGGATTGTACGAGCAGTACTTC. Its translation is CGGLYEQYF.

This chain joins TRBV30 and TRBJ2-3; D is unresolved. V lost 0 bases, J lost 5 bases, and 9 bases lay in between. The CDR3 loop spans 13 amino acids. The germline gives CDR1 GTSNPN, CDR2 SVGIG (reference sequence). The CDR3 here is CAWSVLSIDTQYF. CDR3 coding DNA: TGTGCCTGGAGTGTACTGTCGATAGATACGCAGTATTTT.

This clone was found many times. The chain carries TRBV5-8 and TRBJ2-7; 8 bases match TRBD1. The V gene end was trimmed by 3 bases and the J gene end by 6 bases; junction bases not matched to a gene: 14. The CDR3 runs 16 residues. Germline lookup yields CDR1 SGHTS and CDR2 YDEGEE. CDR3 bases: TGTGCCAGCAGCTCCGGACAGGGCGGTCCCTTAAGCGAGCAGTACTTC. It codes for CASSSGQGGPLSEQYF.

The sample holds a few counts of this clone. The V and J genes are TRBV7-3 and TRBJ2-1; 7 nucleotides match TRBD1. V was pared by 5 bases and J by 6 bases, with 10 bases of the junction left unmatched. The CDR3 runs 15 residues. Germline V gives CDR1 SGHTA, CDR2 FQGTGA. The CDR3, as DNA: TGTGCCAGCAGCCGCGATCGAGACAGGGCCAATGAGCAGTTCTTC. As protein: CASSRDRDRANEQFF.

This chain uses TRBV7-9 with TRBJ2-7; perhaps TRBD1 as D (5 bases). V lost 1 base, J lost 5 bases, and 12 bases lay in between. The germline CDR1 and CDR2 sequences are SEHNR and FQNEAQ (reference sequence). CDR3 length: 14 amino acids. The CDR3 nucleotides read TGTGCCAGCAGCTTAGACAGGATCGGCCACGAGCAGTACTTC. Translated: CASSLDRIGHEQYF.

The gene calls are TRBV4-1 and TRBJ1-2; 10 bases match TRBD1. Germline V gene sequence: CDR1 MGHRA, CDR2 YSYEKL. V shed 7 bases and J 4 bases; nucleotides not matched to a gene: 12. CDR3 length: 16 residues. The CDR3 coding sequence is TGCGCCAGCACCAGTGACAGGGGGCGCCCCCTCTATGGCTACACCTTC. Residues: CASTSDRGRPLYGYTF.

V is TRBV6-1 and J is TRBJ1-1; no definite D call. Germline assignment: CDR1 MNHNS and CDR2 SASEGT. The V and J ends lost 5 bases and 4 bases respectively, with 17 bases between them. The CDR3 sequence is 15 residues long. CDR3 in amino acids: CASSSQTPLGTEAFF. The CDR3 coding sequence is TGTGCCAGCAGTAGCCAGACCCCGCTGGGCACTGAAGCTTTCTTT.